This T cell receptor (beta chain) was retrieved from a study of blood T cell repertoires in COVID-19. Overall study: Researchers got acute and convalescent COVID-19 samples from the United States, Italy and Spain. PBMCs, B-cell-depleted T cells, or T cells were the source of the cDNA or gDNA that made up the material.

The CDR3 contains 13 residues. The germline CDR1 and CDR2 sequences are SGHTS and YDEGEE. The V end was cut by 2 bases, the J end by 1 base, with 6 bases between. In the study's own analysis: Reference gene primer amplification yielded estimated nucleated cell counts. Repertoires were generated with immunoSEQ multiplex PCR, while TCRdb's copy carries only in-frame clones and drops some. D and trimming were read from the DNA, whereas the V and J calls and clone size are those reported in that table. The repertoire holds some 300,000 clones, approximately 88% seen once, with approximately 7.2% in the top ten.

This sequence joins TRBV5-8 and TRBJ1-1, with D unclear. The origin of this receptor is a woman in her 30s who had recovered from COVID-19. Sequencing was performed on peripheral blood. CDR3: CASSFTENTEAFF. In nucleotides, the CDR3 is TGTGCCAGCAGCTTTACAGAGAACACTGAAGCTTTCTTT.